This T cell receptor (beta chain) was captured in a study of T cell responses to AZD1222 COVID-19 vaccine. Study-wide results and caveats: Within unmutated variant regions lay the reported targets of nearly half of spike-specific TCRs.

Of note for this clone: Its antigen is still unknown.

TCRdb's table, derived via immunoSEQ multiplex PCR, lists solely in-frame clones and lacks some. The profile shows tens of thousands of clones, over 75% of them singletons. The CDR3 covers 13 residues. The germline V gene has CDR1 SEHNR and CDR2 FQNEAQ (reference sequence). V was cut by 4 bases and J by 3 bases, with 7 bases left in between. The TCR sequence derives from an adult in good health. V is TRBV7-9 and J is TRBJ1-3; the D is unclear. The source material was peripheral blood, sampled on day 0 of AZD1222 vaccination. The CDR3, as DNA: TGTGCCAGCAGCTCGCGTGGTGGAAACACCATATATTTT. Protein product: CASSSRGGNTIYF.